One sample yielded the 5 T cell receptor beta chains listed below, sequenced in a study of technical replicates of blood from several donors. Clones were sequenced by immunoSEQ multiplex PCR, and TCRdb holds only the in-frame ones, with some missing. The sample includes under 55,000 clones, about 96% of them seen just once. Source material: T cells isolated from PBMCs. These receptor sequences come from a human donor in good health.

J is TRBJ2-7 and V is TRBV9; D perhaps matches TRBD2 (5 bases). The V end lost 1 base, the J end lost 3 bases, and 17 bases lay between the germline ends. CDR1 and CDR2 (germline): SGDLS, YYNGEE. The CDR3 covers 16 residues. For the CDR3, the DNA is TGTGCCAGCAGCGTAAGGCCCGAGGGCGGCAACTACGAGCAGTACTTC. It translates to CASSVRPEGGNYEQYF. Looking up the rest from reference TRBV9 and TRBJ2-7 gives the full variable domain: DSGVTQTPKHLITATGQRVTLRCSPRSGDLSVYWYQQSLDQGLQFLIQYYNGEERAKGNILERFSAQQFPDLHSELNLSSLELGDSALYFCASSVRPEGGNYEQYFGPGTRLTVT.

The rearrangement joins TRBV29-1 to TRBJ1-1; the D is unclear. The CDR3 runs to 10 residues. From germline, CDR1 is SQVTM and CDR2 ANQGSEA. V was shortened by 3 bases and J by 7 bases, with 6 bases between the two germline ends. CDR3 DNA sequence: TGCAGCGTTGATCTGAGTGAAGCTTTCTTT. Its translation: CSVDLSEAFF.

The V call is TRBV7-2, the J call TRBJ2-3; no clear D. V lost 2 bases and J 6 bases, leaving 9 bases between the germline ends. CDR3 size: 13 residues. Germline-derived CDR1 and CDR2 are SGHTA and FQGNSA. The CDR3 region has the DNA TGTGCCAGCAGCTTACTAGAATCGGATACGCAGTATTTT. It translates to CASSLLESDTQYF. The whole variable domain, filled in from reference TRBV7-2 and TRBJ2-3, reads GAGVSQSPSNKVTEKGKDVELRCDPISGHTALYWYRQSLGQGLEFLIYFQGNSAPDKSGLPSDRFSAERTGGSVSTLTIQRTQQEDSAVYLCASSLLESDTQYFGPGTRLTVL.

This clone was detected only a few times. The chain employs TRBV6-1 and TRBJ1-1, with 10 bases matching TRBD1. J gave up 3 bases and V 6 bases, and 10 bases lay outside the gene matches. Germline CDR1 and CDR2: MNHNS and SASEGT. The CDR3 runs to 16 residues. The CDR3 region is CASRESGTGVYTEAFF. The DNA for the CDR3 is TGTGCCAGCAGGGAATCCGGGACAGGGGTTTACACTGAAGCTTTCTTT.

The chain recombines TRBV7-2 with TRBJ2-7; 12 bases fit TRBD1. CDR1 and CDR2 (germline): SGHTA, FQGNSA. V lost 6 bases, J lost 7 bases, and 10 bases stayed unmatched. The CDR3 is 15 amino acids. CDR3 sequence reads: CASREKGQGAWEQYF. CDR3 in DNA: TGTGCCAGCAGGGAAAAGGGACAGGGGGCGTGGGAGCAGTACTTC.